This T cell receptor beta chain was observed in a study of T cells in narcolepsy. Note on this clone: Its antigen is as yet unknown.

The CDR3 spans 14 residues. The germline V gene has CDR1 MNHEY and CDR2 SVGAGI. V dropped 3 bases and J dropped 7 bases, with 12 bases sitting between them. Study-level findings and limits: Same-patient CSF and blood CD4+ T cell clonotypes included HCRT-specific and TRIB2-specific autoreactive ones. Autoreactive clone sequences were missing from some blood memory CD4+ repertoires. Blood of same and different patients, but not healthy controls, reportedly held recurring autoreactive clonotypes.

Sequencing used immunoSEQ multiplex PCR; TCRdb keeps in-frame clones, though not all of them. The sample consists of more than 30,000 clones, 84% of them appearing once. This chain links TRBV6-5 with TRBJ1-4; D is possibly TRBD1 (5 bases). The clonotype comes from a human donor with narcolepsy. Sample: CD45RA- memory CD4+ T cells from PBMCs. CDR3 amino acids: CASSYMGPREKLFF. Here the CDR3 DNA reads TGTGCCAGCAGTTATATGGGACCCCGTGAAAAACTGTTTTTT.